This TCR beta chain is from a study of tumor T cells in aggressive B-cell lymphoma. TCRdb's table, derived via immunoSEQ multiplex PCR, lists solely in-frame clones and lacks some. The data hold approximately 2,100 clones, with roughly nine tenths observed a single time. There are 15 residues in the CDR3. Germline V lookup: CDR1 SGHTS, CDR2 YDEGEE. V was clipped by 3 bases and J by 7 bases, with 17 bases between them. This chain links TRBV5-8 with TRBJ1-5; the D gene is possibly TRBD1 (6 bases). The clonotype was recovered from an adult with diffuse large B cell lymphoma. Sequencing was performed on tumor tissue. CDR3 DNA: TGTGCCAGCAGCTATTCACAGGGAGTTGTACAGCCCCAGCATTTT. Its translation: CASSYSQGVVQPQHF.